This T cell receptor beta chain was observed in a study of beta chain features in type 1 diabetes. About the research overall: Cell yields, age and gender were similar between patients and healthy donors.

With regard to this clone: The antigen remains undetermined.

This CDR3 comprises 11 residues. V shed 5 bases and J shed 3 bases, with 5 bases lying between them. From germline, CDR1 is MGHDK and CDR2 SYGVNS. Every isolated RNA sample was fully reverse transcribed, so sequencing captured expressed TCRB transcripts. Sequenced by immunoSEQ multiplex PCR; TCRdb stores in-frame clones only, minus some. The table lists roughly 230,000 clones, over 8.5% of them singletons. Study-level findings and limits: Naive, central memory and Treg TCRB repertoires seemed to resemble each other more closely in patients than they did in healthy donors. Reduced insertions and increased deletions marked VDJ junctions in type 1 diabetes patients.

V gene TRBV25-1 combines with J gene TRBJ2-7; D unclear. The sample taken for sequencing was naive CD4+ T cells from blood. The TCR comes from a woman aged 18-29 years in good health. DNA for the CDR3: TGTGCCAGCAGTATTAGCTACGAGCAGTACTTC. It encodes CASSISYEQYF.